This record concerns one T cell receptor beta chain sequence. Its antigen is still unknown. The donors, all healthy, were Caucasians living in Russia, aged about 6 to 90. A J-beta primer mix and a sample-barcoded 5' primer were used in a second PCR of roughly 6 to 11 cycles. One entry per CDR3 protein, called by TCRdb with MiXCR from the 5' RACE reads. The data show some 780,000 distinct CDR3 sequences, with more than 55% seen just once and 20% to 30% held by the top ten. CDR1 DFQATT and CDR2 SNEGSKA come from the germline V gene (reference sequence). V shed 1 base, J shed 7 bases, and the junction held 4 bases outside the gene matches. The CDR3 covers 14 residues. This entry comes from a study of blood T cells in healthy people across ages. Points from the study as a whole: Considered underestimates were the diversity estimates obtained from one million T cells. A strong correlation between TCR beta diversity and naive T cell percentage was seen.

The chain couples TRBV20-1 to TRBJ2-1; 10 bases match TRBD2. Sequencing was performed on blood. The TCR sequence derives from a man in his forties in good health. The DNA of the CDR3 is TGCAGTGCTAGAGCTAGCGGGAGTGCGAATGAGCAGTTCTTC. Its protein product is CSARASGSANEQFF.